These T cell receptor beta chains were read from a single sample in a study of T cells in Graves' hyperthyroidism and ophthalmopathy. From the multiplex PCR reads, TCRdb called clonotypes with MiXCR, one entry per CDR3 protein. The data contain fewer than 450,000 distinct CDR3 sequences, about 15% of them singletons. Sequences were obtained from blood. The receptors were gathered from a woman between 25 and 40 years old with Graves' hyperthyroidism that later progressed to Graves' ophthalmopathy. Each CDR3 is given with its conserved first and last residue. D genes are given only for firm matches. Part of the rows lack a size; the others show once, few, many or a class for expanded clones.

V gene	J gene	clone size	D gene	CDR3 protein	CDR3 DNA
TRBV7-2	TRBJ2-3	few	TRBD1	CASSPQGAGSTDTQYF	TGTGCCAGCAGCCCGCAGGGGGCGGGGAGCACAGATACGCAGTATTTT
TRBV11-2	TRBJ2-3	many	TRBD2	CASSLGQASGDTDTQYF	TGTGCCAGCAGCTTAGGTCAGGCTAGCGGGGACACAGATACGCAGTATTTT
TRBV20-1	TRBJ2-1	many	.	CSARAPAGRPNEQFF	TGCAGTGCTAGAGCGCCGGCGGGCCGCCCTAATGAGCAGTTCTTC
TRBV4-1	TRBJ2-1	.	TRBD2	CASSQDREAGGTHEQFF	TGCGCCAGCAGCCAAGATAGGGAAGCGGGGGGGACACATGAGCAGTTCTTC
TRBV29-1	TRBJ1-1	.	TRBD1	CSVDSWTGGQMNTEAFF	TGCAGCGTTGACAGCTGGACAGGGGGACAAATGAACACTGAAGCTTTCTTT
TRBV7-9	TRBJ2-5	many	TRBD2	CASKGGLETQYF	TGTGCCAGCAAGGGAGGGCTAGAGACCCAGTACTTC
TRBV14	TRBJ2-7	many	.	CASSLRRLSVQYF	TGTGCCAGCAGCCTTCGTCGACTTTCTGTGCAGTACTTC
TRBV2	TRBJ1-1	many	TRBD1	CASSEEGARTEAFF	TGTGCCAGCAGTGAAGAGGGGGCGCGAACTGAAGCTTTCTTT
TRBV20-1	TRBJ2-1	many	TRBD1	CSASLDRVSYNEQFF	TGCAGTGCAAGCCTTGACAGGGTCTCCTACAATGAGCAGTTCTTC
TRBV2	TRBJ1-6	.	.	CASGQEYRMISPLHF	TGTGCCAGCGGCCAAGAGTACAGGATGATCTCACCCCTCCACTTT
TRBV19	TRBJ1-2	few	.	CASSIVSGPAGGYTF	TGTGCCAGTAGTATAGTCTCAGGACCCGCCGGTGGCTACACCTTC
TRBV18	TRBJ2-7	.	TRBD2	CASSPERGTYEQYF	TGTGCCAGCTCACCAGAGCGGGGCACCTACGAGCAGTACTTC
TRBV7-9	TRBJ2-2	few	.	CASSRGTANTGELFF	TGTGCCAGCAGCCGGGGGACAGCGAACACCGGGGAGCTGTTTTTT
TRBV5-1	TRBJ1-1	few	.	CASILGTEAFF	TGCGCCAGCATACTCGGCACTGAAGCTTTCTTT
TRBV27	TRBJ2-1	many	TRBD2	CASSLLGGRADNEQFF	TGTGCCAGCAGCCTCCTTGGCGGGAGGGCGGACAATGAGCAGTTCTTC
TRBV20-1	TRBJ2-4	many	TRBD1	CSAAGTGGGFPKNIQYF	TGCAGTGCGGCCGGGACAGGGGGTGGGTTCCCCAAAAACATTCAGTACTTC
TRBV6-6	TRBJ2-2	many	.	CASSYSFGGRGTGELFF	TGTGCCAGCAGTTACTCCTTCGGGGGCAGGGGGACCGGGGAGCTGTTTTTT
TRBV30	TRBJ1-5	.	.	CACKESNQPQHF	TGTGCCTGTAAAGAAAGCAATCAGCCCCAGCATTTT
TRBV27	TRBJ2-7	many	.	CASSFRAITYEQYF	TGTGCCAGCAGTTTTCGGGCCATAACCTACGAGCAGTACTTC
TRBV7-9	TRBJ1-1	.	.	CASSLGYGYGTEAFF	TGTGCCAGCAGCTTAGGCTACGGGTATGGGACTGAAGCTTTCTTT
TRBV29-1	TRBJ2-5	many	.	CSVGGSQGRGMETQYF	TGCAGCGTGGGGGGAAGTCAGGGGAGGGGAATGGAGACCCAGTACTTC
TRBV28	TRBJ2-7	many	.	CASTSGTGGGRYEQYF	TGTGCCAGCACCTCAGGCACTGGAGGGGGACGCTACGAGCAGTACTTC
TRBV5-6	TRBJ2-5	many	.	CASSWTAGSVETQYF	TGTGCCAGCAGCTGGACGGCGGGGAGCGTCGAGACCCAGTACTTC
TRBV12-5	TRBJ2-3	few	.	CASGSGQYTDTQYF	TGTGCTAGTGGCTCTGGACAGTACACAGATACGCAGTATTTT
TRBV14	TRBJ2-1	few	TRBD2	CASSQDHWAGGPSSYNEQFF	TGTGCCAGCAGCCAAGATCATTGGGCGGGGGGGCCTAGCTCCTACAATGAGCAGTTCTTC
TRBV12-3/TRBV12-4	TRBJ2-2	few	TRBD2	CASSLGLSSGELFF	TGTGCCAGCAGTCTGGGACTATCCTCCGGGGAGCTGTTTTTT
TRBV4-1	TRBJ2-7	.	TRBD1	CASSQRTGSNEQYF	TGCGCCAGCAGCCAAAGGACAGGGTCAAACGAGCAGTACTTC
TRBV12-3/TRBV12-4	TRBJ2-2	many	TRBD1	CASSPRTGTGELFF	TGTGCCAGCAGTCCCCGGACAGGGACCGGGGAGCTGTTTTTT
TRBV28	TRBJ2-2	many	TRBD2	CASSLSGLAGVTGELFF	TGTGCCAGCAGTTTAAGCGGGCTAGCGGGAGTCACCGGGGAGCTGTTTTTT
TRBV2	TRBJ1-2	many	.	CASTGMGGHGYTF	TGTGCCAGCACGGGAATGGGGGGCCATGGCTACACCTTC
TRBV27	TRBJ2-3	many	.	CASSLSIGDTQYF	TGTGCCAGCAGTTTATCGATCGGCGATACGCAGTATTTT
TRBV5-6	TRBJ1-2	few	TRBD1	CASSLASRGRFYGYTF	TGTGCCAGCAGCTTGGCATCAAGGGGGCGTTTTTATGGCTACACCTTC
TRBV12-3/TRBV12-4	TRBJ1-5	once	TRBD1	CASHDRANNQPQHF	TGTGCCAGCCACGACAGGGCTAACAATCAGCCCCAGCATTTT
TRBV12-3/TRBV12-4	TRBJ1-2	many	TRBD1	CASSQEDRGPGYGYTF	TGTGCCAGCAGCCAGGAGGACAGGGGGCCGGGGTATGGCTACACCTTC
TRBV6-2/TRBV6-3	TRBJ1-4	.	.	CASSTSTGGNEKLFF	TGTGCCAGCAGTACCTCAACAGGAGGCAATGAAAAACTGTTTTTT
TRBV28	TRBJ2-3	many	.	CASSLVPGEGPDTQYF	TGTGCCAGCAGTTTAGTCCCGGGAGAGGGGCCAGATACGCAGTATTTT
TRBV19	TRBJ1-5	many	TRBD1	CASSMHFGQGAYSNQPQHF	TGTGCCAGTAGTATGCACTTCGGACAGGGGGCATATAGCAATCAGCCCCAGCATTTT
TRBV5-1	TRBJ2-3	few	TRBD2	CASRLAGGGADTQYF	TGCGCCAGCAGGTTAGCGGGAGGAGGGGCAGATACGCAGTATTTT
TRBV6-5	TRBJ2-7	.	TRBD2	CASSYSGPGGAYEQYF	TGTGCCAGCAGTTACTCTGGACCGGGAGGGGCCTACGAGCAGTACTTC
TRBV19	TRBJ2-7	few	.	CASGEVGSSYEQYF	TGTGCCAGTGGGGAGGTGGGCAGTTCCTACGAGCAGTACTTC
TRBV11-3	TRBJ1-1	.	.	CASSYRSDAAFF	TGTGCCAGCAGCTACCGGTCGGACGCAGCTTTCTTT
TRBV18	TRBJ1-5	once	.	CASSPPNRETNPQHF	TGTGCCAGCTCACCACCAAATAGGGAAACAAATCCCCAGCATTTT
TRBV10-3	TRBJ2-2	many	.	CAIGGGVAEENSNTGELFF	TGTGCCATCGGCGGAGGGGTGGCAGAAGAAAATTCGAACACCGGGGAGCTGTTTTTT
TRBV18	TRBJ1-5	many	.	CASSPPNGERKPQHF	TGTGCCAGCTCACCACCAAATGGGGAAAGAAAGCCCCAGCATTTT
TRBV15	TRBJ2-5	many	TRBD2	CATSTRLALETQYF	TGTGCCACCAGCACCCGACTAGCTTTGGAGACCCAGTACTTC
TRBV6-5	TRBJ2-3	.	.	CASSYGAYTSSTDTQYF	TGTGCCAGCAGTTACGGGGCTTATACCTCTAGCACAGATACGCAGTATTTT
TRBV20-1	TRBJ2-3	.	TRBD2	CSAPEGGRADTQYF	TGCAGTGCTCCCGAAGGCGGGAGGGCAGATACGCAGTATTTT